This note documents a single TCR beta chain sequence. Antigen unknown. It was CD45RO-negative cells, positively selected for CCR7, that made up naive CD8 cells, with terminally differentiated effector memory CD45RA+ cells excluded. The protocol was immunoSEQ multiplex PCR, while the TCRdb copy is restricted to in-frame clones and leaves out a portion. The sample has roughly 600,000 clones, 95% to 98% seen once. This specimen belongs to a study of shared clonotypes between healthy human individuals. General study findings and limits: For naive CD4 cells, approximately 5% of clonotypes were shared across a handful of donors.

The CDR3 totals 15 residues. Trimming shortened V by 5 bases and J by 0 bases, and 14 bases separated the two germline ends. In germline, CDR1 is SGHVS, CDR2 FQNEAQ. The chain uses TRBV7-8 and TRBJ2-7; perhaps TRBD1 as D (6 bases). Sequencing used naive CD8+ T cells sorted from blood. This TCR came from a man aged 30-40 years in good health. The CDR3 region has the DNA TGTGCCAGCAGCGACACCGGGACAAGCTCCTACGAGCAGTACTTC. This encodes CASSDTGTSSYEQYF.